Below, 27 T cell receptor beta chains from the same sample are listed, as sequenced in a study of shared clonotypes between healthy human individuals. TCRdb keeps only in-frame clones here, not all; method: immunoSEQ multiplex PCR. Here the sample spans roughly 2 million clones, 90% to 95% being singletons. Input material: naive CD4+ T cells sorted from blood. Documented subset: CD45RA+ positively selected. These receptors came from a man aged 18 to 35 in good health.

The chain combines TRBV10-3 with TRBJ2-3; D is possibly TRBD2 (6 bases). Trimming shortened V by 7 bases and J by 2 bases, and 16 bases separated the two germline ends. Per the germline V gene, CDR1 is ENHRY and CDR2 is SYGVKD. The CDR3 totals 15 residues. The DNA for the CDR3 is TGTGCCATCAACCGGGGAGGAGAAACCACAGATACGCAGTATTTT. The encoded protein is CAINRGGETTDTQYF.

This clone was detected only once. Additional DNA sequences in this sample encode the identical CDR3. This chain joins TRBV2 and TRBJ2-2; D ambiguous. Trimming shortened V by 1 base and J by 1 base, and 7 bases separated the two germline ends. The CDR3 length is 15 residues. Germline CDR1 is SNHLY and CDR2 is FYNNEI. DNA for the CDR3: TGTGCCAGCAGTGAAGTTGGCGGGAACACCGGGGAGCTGTTTTTT. This codes for CASSEVGGNTGELFF.

As DNA, the CDR3 is TGTGCCAGCTCGGAGGGGCCGCCCCAGCATTTT. Protein: CASSEGPPQHF. This chain connects TRBV6-5 to TRBJ1-5; weak D call: TRBD1 (5 bases). The CDR3 runs 11 residues. V lost 8 bases and J lost 9, with 11 bases in between. Germline V gene data show CDR1 as MNHEY and CDR2 as SVGAGI.

This chain links TRBV30 with TRBJ1-2, with D possibly matching TRBD1 (6 bases). Between the trimmed V and J ends, which lost 5 bases and 4 bases, there was a span of 20 bases. The germline V gene has CDR1 GTSNPN and CDR2 SVGIG (reference sequence). CDR3 length: 15 amino acids. The DNA for the CDR3 is TGTGCCTGGCACGCAGACAGTTTAGGGGGCTATGGCTACACCTTC. It yields the protein CAWHADSLGGYGYTF.

This chain connects TRBV5-4 to TRBJ2-1; 8 nucleotides agree with TRBD2. The germline CDR1 and CDR2 sequences are SGHNT and YYREEE (reference sequence). Trimming at V came to 5 bases and at J to 0 bases, leaving 4 bases not matched to a gene. The CDR3 runs to 15 residues. CDR3 amino acids: CASSPGTSSYNEQFF. In nucleotides, the CDR3 is TGTGCCAGCAGTCCCGGGACTAGCTCCTACAATGAGCAGTTCTTC.

V is TRBV14 and J is TRBJ1-6; no firm D call. Between the trimmed V and J ends, which lost 0 bases and 7 bases, there was a span of 16 bases. The CDR3 totals 17 residues. CDR1 is SGHDN, CDR2 FVKESK, per germline. In DNA form, the CDR3 reads TGTGCCAGCAGCCAAGAGCGGCTGAGGGTAGGGAATTCACCCCTCCACTTT. The encoded protein is CASSQERLRVGNSPLHF.

The V call is TRBV2, the J call TRBJ2-4; TRBD2 matches 16 bases. V lost 10 bases, J lost 12 bases, and 9 bases stayed unmatched. This CDR3 contains 14 residues. Looked up from germline, CDR1 is SNHLY and CDR2 is FYNNEI. The CDR3 bases are TGTGCCACCGGGACTAGCGGGGGGGCCGTTAGTCAGTACTTC. Residues: CATGTSGGAVSQYF.

V usage is TRBV6-1 and J usage is TRBJ1-1; D is unclear. This CDR3 has 11 residues. Per the germline V gene, CDR1 is MNHNS and CDR2 is SASEGT. The germline V and J ends were trimmed by 7 bases and 5 bases, with 8 bases remaining between them. The CDR3 loop reads CASTLGTEAFF. Here the CDR3 DNA reads TGTGCCAGCACTCTAGGTACTGAAGCTTTCTTT.

This clone was found once. The rearrangement joins TRBV5-6 to TRBJ1-5; 10 positions agree with TRBD1. Trimming took 0 bases from V and 1 from J; bases not matched to a gene: 7. CDR3 length: 18 amino acids. Germline V lookup: CDR1 SGHDT, CDR2 YYEEEE. CDR3 DNA sequence: TGTGCCAGCAGCTTGGCCGTGGGACAGGGGTTGAGCAATCAGCCCCAGCATTTT. It translates to CASSLAVGQGLSNQPQHF.

The V gene is TRBV6-5, the J gene TRBJ2-7, with D uncertain. The CDR3 sequence is 14 residues long. The germline gives CDR1 MNHEY, CDR2 SVGAGI. V was shortened by 6 bases and J by 3 bases, with 15 bases between the two germline ends. CDR3: CASRRSKGDYEQYF. The CDR3, as DNA: TGTGCCAGCAGACGCTCTAAGGGCGACTACGAGCAGTACTTC.

The rearrangement uses TRBV5-1 and TRBJ2-7; perhaps TRBD1 as D (5 bases). V lost 0 bases, J lost 2 bases, and 9 bases lay in between. CDR1 SGHRS and CDR2 YFSETQ come from the germline V gene. CDR3 size: 14 residues. The CDR3 DNA follows: TGCGCCAGCAGCTTGGAACAGGCTCCCTACGAGCAGTACTTC. It translates to CASSLEQAPYEQYF.

The chain employs TRBV4-1 and TRBJ2-7, with TRBD1 matching over 8 bases. This CDR3 contains 13 residues. V lost 4 bases and J lost 7; bases outside the gene matches: 6. CDR1 is MGHRA and CDR2 is YSYEKL in the germline V gene. The CDR3 DNA is TGCGCCAGCAGCCTGGGCAGGGGGCTTGAGCAGTACTTC. Translated, it gives CASSLGRGLEQYF.

This chain links TRBV6-5 with TRBJ1-2, with 7 bases aligning to TRBD1. The CDR3 sequence is 14 residues long. The germline gives CDR1 MNHEY, CDR2 SVGAGI. After removal of 7 bases from V and 8 bases from J, the junction contained 13 bases not matched to a gene. Here the CDR3 reads CASTRQGFVGGYTF. CDR3 nucleotide sequence: TGTGCCAGCACTAGACAGGGATTTGTTGGGGGCTACACCTTC.

The chain couples TRBV29-1 to TRBJ2-2; no clear D gene. Trimming stripped 5 bases from V and 6 bases from J, with 7 bases between. The germline V gene encodes CDR1 SQVTM and CDR2 ANQGSEA. The CDR3 consists of 11 residues. Here the CDR3 reads CSVYQAGELFF. The CDR3, as DNA: TGCAGCGTTTACCAGGCCGGGGAGCTGTTTTTT.

This chain joins TRBV2 and TRBJ1-1; tentatively, D is TRBD1 (6 bases). Trimming removed 9 bases from V and 10 bases from J, with 18 bases in between. The CDR3 spans 12 residues. CDR1 and CDR2 from the germline V gene are SNHLY and FYNNEI. The CDR3 sequence: CASHRVGVGAFF. In DNA form, the CDR3 reads TGTGCCAGTCACAGGGTGGGGGTCGGAGCTTTCTTT.

The chain combines TRBV19 with TRBJ1-2; D unclear. This CDR3 has 13 residues. V lost 4 bases to trimming and J lost 5 bases, with 11 bases between them. The germline CDR1 and CDR2 sequences are LNHDA and SQIVND (reference sequence). This chain's CDR3 is CASSSVVRYGYTF. The CDR3 region has the DNA TGTGCCAGTAGTAGTGTCGTTCGATATGGCTACACCTTC.

The chain employs TRBV29-1 and TRBJ2-2; 7 bases are a match to TRBD1. The CDR3 totals 13 residues. The germline V gene encodes CDR1 SQVTM and CDR2 ANQGSEA. V was clipped by 3 bases and J by 4 bases; unmatched bases: 2. The CDR3 loop is CSVDPGGTGELFF. CDR3 bases: TGCAGCGTTGATCCAGGGGGCACCGGGGAGCTGTTTTTT.

V is TRBV5-5 and J is TRBJ1-1; no firm D call. CDR3 length: 13 residues. The V end was cut by 3 bases, the J end by 5 bases, with 11 bases between. The germline V gene encodes CDR1 SGHKS and CDR2 YYEKEE (reference sequence). CDR3 coding DNA: TGTGCCAGCAGCTCAATATCGGCAACTGAAGCTTTCTTT. It encodes CASSSISATEAFF.

The V call is TRBV10-3, the J call TRBJ2-2; D is ambiguous. The V end lost 4 bases, the J end lost 1 base, and 4 bases lay between the germline ends. CDR3 length: 13 residues. The V gene's germline CDR1 is ENHRY and CDR2 SYGVKD. The CDR3 nucleotides are TGTGCCATCAGTGGGCAGAACACCGGGGAGCTGTTTTTT. It translates to CAISGQNTGELFF.

The chain uses TRBV7-2 and TRBJ2-7, with D perhaps TRBD2 (5 bases). This CDR3 comprises 14 residues. Germline V gene sequence: CDR1 SGHTA, CDR2 FQGNSA. V lost 5 bases and J lost 7, with 18 bases in between. This CDR3 reads CASSPPPGVGEQYF. The CDR3, as DNA: TGTGCCAGCAGCCCCCCACCCGGGGTGGGTGAGCAGTACTTC. Full variable domain (outside the CDR3, taken from reference TRBV7-2 and TRBJ2-7): GAGVSQSPSNKVTEKGKDVELRCDPISGHTALYWYRQSLGQGLEFLIYFQGNSAPDKSGLPSDRFSAERTGGSVSTLTIQRTQQEDSAVYLCASSPPPGVGEQYFGPGTRLTVT.

The gene calls are TRBV10-1 and TRBJ2-1; 8 positions agree with TRBD2. CDR1 and CDR2 from the germline V gene are WNHNN and SYGVQD (reference sequence). V shed 3 bases and J 0 bases; nucleotides not matched to a gene: 7. The CDR3 is made up of 17 amino acids. Here the CDR3 DNA reads TGCGCCAGCAGTGAATTTGTCAGCGGGAGCTCCTACAATGAGCAGTTCTTC. Its protein is CASSEFVSGSSYNEQFF.

Remarks on this clone: Distinct nucleotide sequences in the sample also encode this CDR3. The chain joins TRBV20-1 to TRBJ1-4, with D uncertain. This CDR3 has 10 amino acids. In germline, CDR1 is DFQATT, CDR2 SNEGSKA (reference sequence). Deletions cut 5 bases from V and 5 bases from J, with 3 bases between. CDR3 region: CSAENEKLFF. Written as DNA, the CDR3 is TGCAGTGCTGAAAATGAAAAACTGTTTTTT.

V and J are TRBV11-2 and TRBJ2-1; D not certain. Trimming shortened V by 5 bases and J by 9 bases, and 11 bases separated the two germline ends. The CDR3 spans 12 residues. Germline CDR1 SGHAT, CDR2 FQNNGV. The CDR3 nucleotides read TGTGCCAGCAGCGCAATCTGGATTGAGCAGTTCTTC. It yields the protein CASSAIWIEQFF.

The CDR3 nucleotides read TGCGCCAGCAGCTTGGAAGACAATGAGCAGTTCTTC. Its translation: CASSLEDNEQFF. V and J are TRBV5-1 and TRBJ2-1; D gene uncertain. Germline CDR1 and CDR2: SGHRS and YFSETQ. With 0 bases removed from V and 5 bases from J, the gap between germline ends came to 3 bases. The CDR3 spans 12 residues.

The V gene is TRBV5-1, the J gene TRBJ2-1, with D perhaps TRBD1 (6 bases). The CDR3 spans 15 residues. V was cut by 3 bases and J by 5 bases, with 15 bases left in between. CDR1 SGHRS and CDR2 YFSETQ come from the germline V gene. DNA for the CDR3: TGCGCCAGCAGCTCAACAACCCAGGGGAACAATGAGCAGTTCTTC. The encoded protein is CASSSTTQGNNEQFF.

The CDR3 DNA reads as TGCGCCAGCAGCCCCGGACTAGCGGGGGCCTTCGGGGAGCAGTTCTTC. Translation: CASSPGLAGAFGEQFF. The rearrangement joins TRBV5-1 to TRBJ2-1, with TRBD2 matching over 13 bases. CDR1 SGHRS and CDR2 YFSETQ come from the germline V gene. J was trimmed by 10 bases and V by 4 bases; bases with no gene match: 11. CDR3 length: 16 amino acids.

J is TRBJ1-2 and V is TRBV11-2, with 7 bases that match TRBD1. V shed 0 bases and J 4 bases; nucleotides not matched to a gene: 5. From germline, CDR1 is SGHAT and CDR2 FQNNGV. The CDR3 spans 15 residues. The CDR3 region has the DNA TGTGCCAGCAGCTTAGATCGAGGGGGCATCTATGGCTACACCTTC. Translating it yields CASSLDRGGIYGYTF.